The count of the clone carrying this T cell receptor (beta chain) is one. Its specificity is unknown. This specimen comes from a study of cytomegalovirus exposure and HLA in healthy donors. The PCR contained 60 Vbeta and 13 Jbeta primers. Some clones are missing from TCRdb's copy, which holds only in-frame ones; the method was immunoSEQ multiplex PCR. The sample consists of roughly 120,000 clones, 65% to 75% of them appearing once. Germline V gene lookup returns CDR1 SEHNR and CDR2 FQNEAQ (reference sequence). V gave up 5 bases and J gave up 8 bases; unmatched junction bases: 11. The CDR3 spans 14 residues. Study observations and caveats: Within a later analysis, the majority of CMV-associated TCR beta chains appeared HLA-restricted.

The sequenced sample consisted of PBMCs. This receptor was identified in a man aged 35-49 years in good health and CMV-seropositive. V is TRBV7-9 and J is TRBJ1-2, with TRBD1 matching over 7 bases. This CDR3 reads CASSPGTATGGYTF. The CDR3 DNA follows: TGTGCCAGCAGCCCCGGGACAGCCACGGGGGGCTACACCTTC.